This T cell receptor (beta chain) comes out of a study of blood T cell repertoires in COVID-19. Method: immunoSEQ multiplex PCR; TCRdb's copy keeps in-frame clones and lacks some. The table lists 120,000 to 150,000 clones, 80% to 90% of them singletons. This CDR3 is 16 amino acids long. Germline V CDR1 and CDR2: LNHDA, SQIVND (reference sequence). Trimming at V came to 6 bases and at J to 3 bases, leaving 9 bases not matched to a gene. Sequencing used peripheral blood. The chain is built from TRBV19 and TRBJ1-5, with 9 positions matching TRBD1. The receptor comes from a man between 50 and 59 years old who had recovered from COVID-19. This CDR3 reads CASRSRDRGYNQPQHF. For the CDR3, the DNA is TGTGCCAGTAGGTCCCGAGACAGGGGGTACAATCAGCCCCAGCATTTT.